The entry that follows covers one T cell receptor beta chain sequence. What this receptor recognizes is not known. No per-base quality is available; no much larger clone lies one base away. This sample is part of a study of T cell responses to AZD1222 COVID-19 vaccine (dated by TCRdb to the early 2020s). The study in broad terms: Because spike-specific TCR depth and breadth did not differ between the two schedules, AZD1222 recipients who got a second dose at roughly 4 weeks were pooled with those who got a second dose at roughly 12 weeks. Trial participants were enrolled by age into 18-55, 56-69 and 70-plus year subgroups, with approximately 150, 30 and 60 TCR-sequenced participants respectively. TCR sequencing was performed for roughly 250 trial participants, of whom roughly 200 were given two doses of AZD1222 and approximately 25 were given two doses of MenACWY control vaccine. What the authors observed across the whole study: Participants were mostly white British and included more females than males, and it was suggested by the authors that clonal diversity may have been underestimated. After two AZD1222 doses, both the breadth and the depth of spike-specific TCRs were significantly higher than at day 0 and than in MenACWY recipients. Conclusions about previously exposed vaccinees are limited, since just 5 to 7 AZD1222 recipients were seropositive for SARS-CoV-2 at baseline. No day 14 peak-response samples were available, so repertoires were characterized only after the peak T cell response. The 56-69-year group was small, and its depth increase did not reach significance, likely because of low power. CD4 TCRs associated with the vaccine covered the entire spike protein, and the dominant responses were in regions 160-218 and 743-854. Reportedly, close to half of the unique spike-specific TCRs recognized epitopes lying outside the regions that are mutated in the B.1.351 and B.1.1.7 variants.

The CDR3 regions of human TCRbeta chains were analyzed by immunosequencing. The paper's processing steps were these. Repertoire TCRs were checked for matches against a reference library of SARS-CoV-2-specific TCRs that had been generated using the MIRA antigen-specificity platform. Breadth was defined as the fraction of unique TCRs that were SARS-CoV-2-associated, and depth was defined as the fraction of total T cells that were SARS-CoV-2-associated. Using the MIRA data, each spike-specific TCR was mapped to the spike region that the TCR reacts to and placed in a CD4 or CD8 class. Log10-transformed breadth and depth values were compared by one-way ANOVA with Sidak's multiple comparisons tests. TCRdb mirrors the immuneACCESS table, restricted to in-frame sequences. Some clones are absent from its copies; in checked studies, under half trace to an unresolved V gene, and the reason for the others is unknown. V and J calls and clone size are as listed in that table; D and trimming were resolved from the DNA. This sample has more than 85,000 clones in its table, and roughly 90% of those were observed once. Approximately 19% of the sample goes to the ten largest clones.

Per the publication, the time point label means: baseline before first vaccination. The vaccinee samples were drawn from two UK trials, COV001 and COV002, one of which was a single-blind randomized controlled phase 2/3 trial testing AZD1222 (ChAdOx1 nCoV-19) in healthy adults. For TCRbeta chain sequencing, PBMC samples from trial participants were taken at day 0 and at day 28 after the second dose. Sequencing used peripheral blood, obtained on day 0 of AZD1222 vaccination. The sequence derives from an adult in good health.

The base sequence is TGTGCCATCAGTGAAAGAGGGACAGGGAGGGAAAAACTGTTTTTT. The translation is CAISERGTGREKLFF. Recombination connected TRBV10-3 to TRBJ1-4; a stretch of 9 junction bases matches TRBD1. Compared with germline, V lacks 3 bases and J lacks 8 bases; bases without a gene match: 7. According to the germline V gene, CDR1 reads ENHRY and CDR2 reads SYGVKD. From the cysteine through the phenylalanine, the CDR3 covers 15 amino acids. Here the CDR3 DNA is all that survives: 45 bases in frame from base 1.